The entry that follows covers one T cell receptor beta chain sequence. Its antigen is not known. A second PCR of 7 to 11 cycles used a sample-barcoded 5' primer and a J-beta primer mix. TCRdb processed the 5' RACE reads anew with MiXCR; each CDR3 protein has one entry. The sample contains about 780,000 distinct CDR3 sequences, less than 60% of which appear only once. This sample stems from a study of blood T cells in healthy people across ages. In germline, CDR1 is SGHTA, CDR2 FQGNSA. V lost 4 bases, J lost 3 bases, and 5 bases stayed unmatched. CDR3 length equals 16 residues. Samples each had at least 5.5 micrograms of total RNA extracted. Broader study findings: Estimates of diversity drawn from one million T cells were considered underestimates.

The J gene is TRBJ2-1, the V gene TRBV7-2; 11 positions agree with TRBD2. The TCR comes from a man older than 75 in good health. Sequencing was carried out using blood. The DNA of the CDR3 is TGTGCCAGCAGCTCCACCCTAGCGGGAGGCTACAATGAGCAGTTCTTC. This codes for CASSSTLAGGYNEQFF.